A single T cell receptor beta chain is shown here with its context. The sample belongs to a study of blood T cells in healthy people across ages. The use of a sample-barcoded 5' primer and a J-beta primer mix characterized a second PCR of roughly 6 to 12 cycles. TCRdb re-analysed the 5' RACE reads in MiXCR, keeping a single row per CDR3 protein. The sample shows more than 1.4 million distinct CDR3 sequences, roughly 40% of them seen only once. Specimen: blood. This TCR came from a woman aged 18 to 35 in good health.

Here the CDR3 DNA reads TGTGCCAGCAGCTCAGGACAGGGGGCTGGCTACACCTTC. Translation: CASSSGQGAGYTF. The chain uses TRBV28 and TRBJ1-2; 11 nucleotides match TRBD1. CDR1 and CDR2 from the germline V gene are MDHEN and SYDVKM. With 6 bases clipped from V and 7 bases from J, the junction kept 4 bases outside the gene matches. The CDR3 is 13 residues long.